One and the same sample provided the 21 T cell receptor beta chains below, sequenced in a study of blood T cell repertoires in COVID-19 (dated by TCRdb to between 2020 and 2021). Library generation was performed with the immunoSEQ multiplex PCR assay. TCRdb re-hosts the immuneACCESS table, in-frame sequences only. Its copies lack some clones; in the studies checked, an unresolved V gene accounts for under half of them, and the cause for the rest is not known. Present in this sample are 240,000 or so clones, around 85% of which were seen just once. The leading ten clones occupy over 8% of the sample. The specimen sequenced was peripheral blood. The receptors derive from a woman of 80 years or more with acute or convalescent COVID-19.

The V call is TRBV19, the J call TRBJ1-3; possibly TRBD1 for D (5 bases). This CDR3 spans 16 amino acids. V was cut by 4 bases and J by 0 bases, with 13 bases left in between. CDR1 is LNHDA, CDR2 SQIVND, per germline (reference sequence). DNA of the CDR3: TGTGCCAGTAGTAACCGGGACTTACTCTCTGGAAACACCATATATTTT. Encoded protein: CASSNRDLLSGNTIYF.

The rearrangement uses TRBV9 and TRBJ1-1; D unresolved. In germline, CDR1 is SGDLS, CDR2 YYNGEE. The CDR3 consists of 14 residues. The V end lost 3 bases, the J end lost 2 bases, and 11 bases lay between the germline ends. CDR3: CASSAGIKNTEAFF. CDR3 coding DNA: TGTGCCAGCAGCGCGGGGATAAAAAACACTGAAGCTTTCTTT.

This chain connects TRBV5-8 to TRBJ2-3, with D possibly matching TRBD1 (6 bases). CDR3 length: 17 residues. V dropped 0 bases and J dropped 0 bases, with 14 bases sitting between them. The germline V gene has CDR1 SGHTS and CDR2 YDEGEE. The CDR3 sequence is CASSLGSGTPSTDTQYF. The CDR3 DNA reads as TGTGCCAGCAGCTTGGGTTCTGGGACACCTAGCACAGATACGCAGTATTTT.

The DNA for the CDR3 is TGTGCCACCAGCAGACCTCAGGGCCAAGGTTCTAACTATGGCTACACCTTC. Amino acid sequence: CATSRPQGQGSNYGYTF. This chain joins TRBV15 and TRBJ1-2; perhaps TRBD1 as D (5 bases). V dropped 2 bases and J dropped 0 bases, with 16 bases sitting between them. The CDR3 contains 17 residues. Looked up from germline, CDR1 is LNHNV and CDR2 is YYDKDF (reference sequence).

The V and J genes are TRBV24-1 and TRBJ2-3; TRBD2 matches 9 bases. Germline assignment: CDR1 KGHDR and CDR2 SFDVKD. V gave up 4 bases and J gave up 5 bases; unmatched junction bases: 6. This CDR3 region has 15 residues. The DNA for the CDR3 is TGTGCCACCAGTGACAAGGGACTAGCTAGAGATACGCAGTATTTT. Encoded protein: CATSDKGLARDTQYF.

The chain joins TRBV3-1 (or the pseudogene TRBV3-2) to TRBJ2-3; 9 positions match TRBD1. CDR1 and CDR2 from the germline V gene are LGHDT and YNNKEL (reference sequence). The CDR3 sequence is 16 residues long. V shed 4 bases and J 0 bases; nucleotides not matched to a gene: 5. CDR3 sequence: CASSRRTGASTDTQYF. The CDR3, as DNA: TGTGCCAGCAGCCGACGGACAGGGGCTAGCACAGATACGCAGTATTTT.

The chain has TRBV24-1 and TRBJ2-5; D may be TRBD1 (6 bases). V lost 3 bases and J lost 5, with 12 bases in between. Germline V gives CDR1 KGHDR, CDR2 SFDVKD. This CDR3 region has 14 residues. The CDR3 DNA is TGTGCCACCAGTGATAACAGGGTATGGGAGACCCAGTACTTC. Its protein product is CATSDNRVWETQYF.

In this sample, this clone turned up a few times. The V call is TRBV7-3, the J call TRBJ2-3, with D perhaps matching TRBD2 (5 bases). Germline values: CDR1 SGHTA, CDR2 FQGTGA. This CDR3 region has 14 residues. The V end was cut by 1 base, the J end by 1 base, with 6 bases between. The CDR3 loop is CASSLKGGTDTQYF. The CDR3 nucleotides are TGTGCCAGCAGCTTAAAGGGAGGCACAGATACGCAGTATTTT.

The chain combines TRBV19 with TRBJ2-3; 10 bases line up with TRBD2. From germline, CDR1 is LNHDA and CDR2 SQIVND (reference sequence). This CDR3 region has 15 residues. V gave up 7 bases and J gave up 1 base; unmatched junction bases: 5. This chain's CDR3 is CASTISGGRTDTQYF. CDR3 DNA sequence: TGTGCCAGTACCATTAGCGGGGGGCGCACAGATACGCAGTATTTT.

The chain links TRBV6-5 to TRBJ2-7; 7 bases line up with TRBD2. In germline, CDR1 is MNHEY, CDR2 SVGAGI. The length of the CDR3 is 14 residues. Unmatched junction bases numbered 4, after V lost 3 bases and J lost 2 bases. The CDR3 region has the DNA TGTGCCAGCAGTTATGGACGGGGGGCCTACGAGCAGTACTTC. It specifies CASSYGRGAYEQYF.

The rearrangement joins TRBV7-9 to TRBJ2-1; D may be TRBD1 (7 bases). The CDR3 spans 15 residues. The V end lost 2 bases, the J end lost 7 bases, and 15 bases lay between the germline ends. Germline loops: CDR1 SEHNR, CDR2 FQNEAQ (reference sequence). CDR3 protein: CASSLRQGGTNEQFF. The CDR3 nucleotides read TGTGCCAGCAGCTTAAGACAGGGAGGAACGAATGAGCAGTTCTTC.

V is TRBV6-1 and J is TRBJ2-7; 10 nucleotides agree with TRBD1. The CDR3 totals 14 residues. Per the germline V gene, CDR1 is MNHNS and CDR2 is SASEGT. The junction had 5 bases not matched to a gene; V was cut back by 3 bases and J by 6 bases. CDR3 DNA sequence: TGTGCCAGCAGTGAGGGGACAGGGGAGCTCGAGCAGTACTTC. The encoded protein is CASSEGTGELEQYF.

This chain links TRBV2 with TRBJ1-5, with unresolved D. The CDR3 sequence is 13 residues long. The germline CDR1 and CDR2 sequences are SNHLY and FYNNEI. V lost 4 bases, J lost 0 bases, and 4 bases lay in between. The CDR3 protein is CASSAYSNQPQHF. CDR3 nucleotides: TGTGCCAGCAGTGCTTATAGCAATCAGCCCCAGCATTTT.

A single count supports this clone. The gene calls are TRBV19 and TRBJ2-7; 11 bases align to TRBD1. This CDR3 comprises 15 residues. Germline-derived CDR1 and CDR2 are LNHDA and SQIVND (reference sequence). J lost 4 bases, V lost 6 bases, and 8 bases had no gene match. The CDR3 here is CASSLGGTGGYEQYF. The CDR3 DNA reads as TGTGCCAGTAGCCTCGGGGGGACAGGGGGTTACGAGCAGTACTTC.

As regards this clone: Other DNA sequences in the sample encode the same CDR3. The V and J genes are TRBV24-1 and TRBJ1-2; 7 bases match TRBD1. Looked up from germline, CDR1 is KGHDR and CDR2 is SFDVKD. With V trimmed by 3 bases and J by 0 bases, 3 bases remained unmatched. CDR3 length equals 15 residues. DNA for the CDR3: TGTGCCACCAGTGATACCGGGACAGCTAACTATGGCTACACCTTC. It encodes CATSDTGTANYGYTF.

The gene calls are TRBV5-1 and TRBJ1-5; 9 bases align to TRBD1. J gave up 3 bases and V 1 base, and 2 bases lay outside the gene matches. The CDR3 length is 15 residues. Germline CDR1 and CDR2: SGHRS and YFSETQ. CDR3 loop: CASSLTGGNNQPQHF. The CDR3 nucleotides read TGCGCCAGCAGCTTGACAGGGGGCAACAATCAGCCCCAGCATTTT.

The J gene is TRBJ1-1, the V gene TRBV28, with 7 bases aligning to TRBD1. Per germline, CDR1 MDHEN and CDR2 SYDVKM. CDR3 length equals 15 residues. V gave up 5 bases and J gave up 7 bases; unmatched junction bases: 13. The CDR3 reads CASSRGGAGHVEAFF. DNA of the CDR3: TGTGCCAGCAGTCGAGGGGGCGCGGGGCATGTTGAAGCTTTCTTT.

CDR3 bases: TGTGCCAGCAGATTCGGCCCCGGGACAGGATTCTCCTACGAGCAGTACTTC. Translation: CASRFGPGTGFSYEQYF. This chain uses TRBV7-8 with TRBJ2-7; TRBD1 matches 8 bases. The CDR3 is 17 amino acids. Trimming took 6 bases from V and 0 from J; bases not matched to a gene: 13. CDR1 SGHVS and CDR2 FQNEAQ come from the germline V gene.

The CDR3 nucleotides are TGTGCCAGCTCCTTAGGACAGGTCTCCTATAATTCACCCCTCCACTTT. Residues: CASSLGQVSYNSPLHF. The chain has TRBV18 and TRBJ1-6; TRBD1 aligns across 7 bases. In germline, CDR1 is KGHSH, CDR2 LQKENI. V lost 6 bases, J lost 0 bases, and 5 bases stayed unmatched. The length of the CDR3 is 16 residues.

J is TRBJ1-5 and V is TRBV19; the D gene is possibly TRBD1 (6 bases). V was cut by 3 bases and J by 0 bases, with 9 bases left in between. The CDR3 contains 15 residues. The germline gives CDR1 LNHDA, CDR2 SQIVND (reference sequence). CDR3 sequence reads: CASSMAGDSNQPQHF. The CDR3 region has the DNA TGTGCCAGTAGTATGGCAGGGGATAGCAATCAGCCCCAGCATTTT. Combining the CDR3 with reference TRBV19 and TRBJ1-5 gives the whole variable domain DGGITQSPKYLFRKEGQNVTLSCEQNLNHDAMYWYRQDPGQGLRLIYYSQIVNDFQKGDIAEGYSVSREKKESFPLTVTSAQKNPTAFYLCASSMAGDSNQPQHFGDGTRLSIL.

The V gene is TRBV9, the J gene TRBJ2-1, with 11 bases lining up with TRBD2. V lost 0 bases and J lost 0; bases outside the gene matches: 8. The germline CDR1 and CDR2 sequences are SGDLS and YYNGEE. The CDR3 loop spans 19 amino acids. CDR3 residues: CASSVASGGSLSSYNEQFF. Here the CDR3 DNA reads TGTGCCAGCAGCGTAGCTAGCGGGGGGTCCCTAAGCTCCTACAATGAGCAGTTCTTC.